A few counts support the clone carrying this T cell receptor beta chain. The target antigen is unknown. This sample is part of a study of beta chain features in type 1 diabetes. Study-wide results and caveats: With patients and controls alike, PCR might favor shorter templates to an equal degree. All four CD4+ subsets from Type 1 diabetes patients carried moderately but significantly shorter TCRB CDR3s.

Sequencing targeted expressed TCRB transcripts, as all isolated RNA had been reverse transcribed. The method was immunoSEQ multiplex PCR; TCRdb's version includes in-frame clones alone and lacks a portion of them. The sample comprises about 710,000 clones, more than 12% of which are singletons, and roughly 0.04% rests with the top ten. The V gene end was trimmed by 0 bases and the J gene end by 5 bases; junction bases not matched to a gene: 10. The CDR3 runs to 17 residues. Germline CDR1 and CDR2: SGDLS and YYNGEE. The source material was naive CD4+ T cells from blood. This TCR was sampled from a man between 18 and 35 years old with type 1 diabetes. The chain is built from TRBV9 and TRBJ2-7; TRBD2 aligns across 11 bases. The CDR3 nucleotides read TGTGCCAGCAGCGTAGGAGCTAGCGGGGGGCCAGGAGACGAGCAGTACTTC. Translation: CASSVGASGGPGDEQYF.